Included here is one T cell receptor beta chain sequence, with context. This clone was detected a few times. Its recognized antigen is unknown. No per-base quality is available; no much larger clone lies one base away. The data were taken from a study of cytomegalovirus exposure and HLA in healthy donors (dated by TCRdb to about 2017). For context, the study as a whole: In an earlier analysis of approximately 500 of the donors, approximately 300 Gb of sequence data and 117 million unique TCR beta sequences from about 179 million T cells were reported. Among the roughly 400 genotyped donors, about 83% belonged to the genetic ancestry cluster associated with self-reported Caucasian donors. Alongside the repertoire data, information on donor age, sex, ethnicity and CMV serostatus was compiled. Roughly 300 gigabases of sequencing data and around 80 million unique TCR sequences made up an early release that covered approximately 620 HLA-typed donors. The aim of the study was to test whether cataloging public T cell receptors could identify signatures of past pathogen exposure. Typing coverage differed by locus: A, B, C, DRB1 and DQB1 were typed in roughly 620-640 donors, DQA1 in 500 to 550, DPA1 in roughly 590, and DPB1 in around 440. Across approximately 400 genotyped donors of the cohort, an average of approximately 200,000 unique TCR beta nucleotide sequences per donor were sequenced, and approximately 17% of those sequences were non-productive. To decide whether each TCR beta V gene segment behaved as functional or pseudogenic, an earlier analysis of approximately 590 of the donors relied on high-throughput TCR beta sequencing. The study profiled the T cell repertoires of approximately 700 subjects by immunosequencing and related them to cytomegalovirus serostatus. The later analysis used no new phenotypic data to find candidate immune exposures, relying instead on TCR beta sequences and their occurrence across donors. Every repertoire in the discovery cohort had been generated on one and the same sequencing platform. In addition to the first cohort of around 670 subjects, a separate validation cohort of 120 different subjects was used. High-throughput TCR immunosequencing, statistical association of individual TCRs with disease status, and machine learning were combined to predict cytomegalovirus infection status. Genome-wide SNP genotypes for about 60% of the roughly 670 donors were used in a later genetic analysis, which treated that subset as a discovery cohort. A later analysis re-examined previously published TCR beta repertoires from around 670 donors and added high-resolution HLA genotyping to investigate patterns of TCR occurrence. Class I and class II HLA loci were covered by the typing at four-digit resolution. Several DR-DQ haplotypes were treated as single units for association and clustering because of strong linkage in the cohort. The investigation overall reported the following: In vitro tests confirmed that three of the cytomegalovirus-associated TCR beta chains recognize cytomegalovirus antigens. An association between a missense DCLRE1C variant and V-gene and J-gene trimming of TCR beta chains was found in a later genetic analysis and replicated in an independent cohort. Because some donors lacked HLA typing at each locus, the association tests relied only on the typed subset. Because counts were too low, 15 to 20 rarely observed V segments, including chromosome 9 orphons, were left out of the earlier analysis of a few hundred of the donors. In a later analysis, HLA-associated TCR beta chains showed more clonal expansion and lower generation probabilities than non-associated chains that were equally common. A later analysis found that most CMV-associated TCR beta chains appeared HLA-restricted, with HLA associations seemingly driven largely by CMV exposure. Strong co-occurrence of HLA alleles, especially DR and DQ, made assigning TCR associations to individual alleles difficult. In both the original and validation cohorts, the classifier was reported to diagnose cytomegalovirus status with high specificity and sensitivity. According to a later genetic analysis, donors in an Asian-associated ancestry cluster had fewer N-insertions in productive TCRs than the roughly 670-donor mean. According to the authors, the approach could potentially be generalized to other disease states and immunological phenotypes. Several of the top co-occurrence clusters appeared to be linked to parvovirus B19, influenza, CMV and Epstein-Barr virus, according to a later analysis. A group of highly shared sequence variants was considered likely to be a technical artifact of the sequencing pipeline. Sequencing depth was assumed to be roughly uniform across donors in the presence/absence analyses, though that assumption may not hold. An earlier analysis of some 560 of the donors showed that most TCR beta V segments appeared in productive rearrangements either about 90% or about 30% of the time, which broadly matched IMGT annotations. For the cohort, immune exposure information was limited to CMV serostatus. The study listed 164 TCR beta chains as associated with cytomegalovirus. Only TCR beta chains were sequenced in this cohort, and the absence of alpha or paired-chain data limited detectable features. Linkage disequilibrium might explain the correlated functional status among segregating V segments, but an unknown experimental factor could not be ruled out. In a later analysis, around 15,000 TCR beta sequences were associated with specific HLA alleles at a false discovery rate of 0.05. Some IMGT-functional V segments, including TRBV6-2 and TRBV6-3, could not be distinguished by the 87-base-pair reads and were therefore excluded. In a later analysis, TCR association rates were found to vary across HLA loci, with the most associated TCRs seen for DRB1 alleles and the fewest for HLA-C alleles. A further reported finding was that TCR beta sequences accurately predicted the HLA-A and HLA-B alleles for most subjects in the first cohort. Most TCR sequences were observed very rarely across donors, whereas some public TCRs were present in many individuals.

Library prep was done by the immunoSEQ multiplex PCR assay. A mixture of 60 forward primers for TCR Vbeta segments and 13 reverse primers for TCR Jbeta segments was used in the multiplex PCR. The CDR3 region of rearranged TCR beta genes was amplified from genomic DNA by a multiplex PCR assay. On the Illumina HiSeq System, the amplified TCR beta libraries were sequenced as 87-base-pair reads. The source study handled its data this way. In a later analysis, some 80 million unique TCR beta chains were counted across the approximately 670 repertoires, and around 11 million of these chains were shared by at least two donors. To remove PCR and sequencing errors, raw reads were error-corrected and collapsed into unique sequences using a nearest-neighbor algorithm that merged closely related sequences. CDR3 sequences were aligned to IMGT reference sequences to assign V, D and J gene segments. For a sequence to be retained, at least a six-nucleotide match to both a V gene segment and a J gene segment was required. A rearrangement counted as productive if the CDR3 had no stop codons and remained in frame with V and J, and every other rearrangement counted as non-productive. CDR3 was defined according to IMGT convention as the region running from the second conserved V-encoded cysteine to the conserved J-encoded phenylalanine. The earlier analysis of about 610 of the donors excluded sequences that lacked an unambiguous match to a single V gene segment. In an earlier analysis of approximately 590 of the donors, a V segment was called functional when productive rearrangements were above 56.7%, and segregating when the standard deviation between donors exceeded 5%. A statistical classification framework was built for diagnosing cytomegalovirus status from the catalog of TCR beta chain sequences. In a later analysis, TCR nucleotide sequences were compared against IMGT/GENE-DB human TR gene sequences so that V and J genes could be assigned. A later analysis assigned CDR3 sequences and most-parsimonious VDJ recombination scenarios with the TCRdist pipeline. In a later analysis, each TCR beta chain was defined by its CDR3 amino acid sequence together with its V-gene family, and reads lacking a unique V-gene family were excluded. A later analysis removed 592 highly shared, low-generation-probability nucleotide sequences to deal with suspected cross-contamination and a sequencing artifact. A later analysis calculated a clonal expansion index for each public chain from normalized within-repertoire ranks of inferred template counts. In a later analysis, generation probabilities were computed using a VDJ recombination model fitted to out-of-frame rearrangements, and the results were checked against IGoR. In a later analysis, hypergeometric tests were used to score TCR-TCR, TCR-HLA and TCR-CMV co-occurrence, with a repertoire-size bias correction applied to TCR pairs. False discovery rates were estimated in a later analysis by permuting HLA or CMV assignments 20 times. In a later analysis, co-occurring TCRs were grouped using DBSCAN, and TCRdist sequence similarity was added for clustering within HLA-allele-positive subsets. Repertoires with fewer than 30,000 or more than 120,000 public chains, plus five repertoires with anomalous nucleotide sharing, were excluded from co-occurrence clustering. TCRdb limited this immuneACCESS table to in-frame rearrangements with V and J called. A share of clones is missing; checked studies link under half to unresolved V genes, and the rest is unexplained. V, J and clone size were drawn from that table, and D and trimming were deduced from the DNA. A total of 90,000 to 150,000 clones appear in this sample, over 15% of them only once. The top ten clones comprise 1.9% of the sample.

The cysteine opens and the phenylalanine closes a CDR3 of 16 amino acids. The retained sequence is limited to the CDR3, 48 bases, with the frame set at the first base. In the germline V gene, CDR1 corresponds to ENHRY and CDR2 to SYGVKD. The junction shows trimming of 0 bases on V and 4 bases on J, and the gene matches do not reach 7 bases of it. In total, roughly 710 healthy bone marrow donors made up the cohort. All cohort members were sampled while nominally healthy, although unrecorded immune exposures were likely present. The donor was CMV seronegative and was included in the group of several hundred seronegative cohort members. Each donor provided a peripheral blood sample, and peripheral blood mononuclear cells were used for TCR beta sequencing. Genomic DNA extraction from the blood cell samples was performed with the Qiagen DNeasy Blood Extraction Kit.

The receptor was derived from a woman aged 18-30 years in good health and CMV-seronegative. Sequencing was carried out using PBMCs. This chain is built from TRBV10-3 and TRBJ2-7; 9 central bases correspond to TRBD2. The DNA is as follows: TGTGCCATCAGTGAGTCGATGCGGGAGGGCCCTTACGAGCAGTACTTC. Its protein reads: CAISESMREGPYEQYF.